A single sample gave rise to the 19 T cell receptor beta chains below, sequenced in a study of OX40 agonist ivuxolimab in advanced cancers. Clones were read by immunoSEQ multiplex PCR, and TCRdb kept only the in-frame ones, dropping some. Here the sample spans approximately 76,000 clones, approximately 85% being singletons. This specimen consisted of CD4+ or CD8+ T cells sorted from blood, obtained in a trial of the OX40 agonist ivuxolimab. The receptors originated from an adult with an advanced solid tumor such as melanoma, head and neck, liver or kidney cancer.

In DNA form, the CDR3 reads TGTGCCTGGAGTGTACTAACAGGCGGGGGTTCACCCCTCCACTTT. It encodes CAWSVLTGGGSPLHF. The chain employs TRBV30 and TRBJ1-6; a weak D match, TRBD1 (5 bases). The CDR3 is 15 residues long. Looked up from germline, CDR1 is GTSNPN and CDR2 is SVGIG (reference sequence). Deletions cut 0 bases from V and 9 bases from J, with 15 bases between.

This chain's CDR3 is CASSAPPGVYEQYF. As DNA, the CDR3 is TGTGCCAGCAGCGCCCCTCCCGGGGTCTACGAGCAGTACTTC. This chain uses TRBV7-2 with TRBJ2-7, with TRBD2 as a possible D gene (5 bases). Trimming pared 5 bases from V and 3 bases from J, leaving 14 bases between. Looked up from germline, CDR1 is SGHTA and CDR2 is FQGNSA. The CDR3 runs 14 residues.

This rearrangement joins TRBV5-4 to TRBJ1-5; D may be TRBD1 (6 bases). This CDR3 has 13 amino acids. V was shortened by 2 bases and J by 6 bases, with 9 bases between the two germline ends. CDR1 and CDR2 (germline): SGHNT, YYREEE (reference sequence). The CDR3 bases are TGTGCCAGCAGCTTTCAGGGGAGTCAGCCCCAGCATTTT. This translates into CASSFQGSQPQHF.

V is TRBV5-4 and J is TRBJ2-1, with 7 positions matching TRBD2. The CDR3 sequence is 15 residues long. Germline loops: CDR1 SGHNT, CDR2 YYREEE (reference sequence). V gave up 2 bases and J gave up 5 bases; unmatched junction bases: 7. The CDR3 DNA sequence: TGTGCCAGCAGCTTACCCGGGACTATAAACAATGAGCAGTTCTTC. It yields the protein CASSLPGTINNEQFF.

The chain recombines TRBV7-9 with TRBJ2-7; no firm D call. The CDR3 sequence is 11 residues long. Trimming took off 5 bases at V and 1 base at J, with 3 bases between the two ends. Germline CDR1 and CDR2: SEHNR and FQNEAQ (reference sequence). The CDR3 DNA follows: TGTGCCAGCAGCCGGTCCTACGAGCAGTACTTC. This codes for CASSRSYEQYF.

CDR3 DNA: TGTGCCAGCAGCCTTTTCCACCGGGACCCGCAGTACTTC. The encoded protein is CASSLFHRDPQYF. J is TRBJ2-7 and V is TRBV7-2; the D gene could be TRBD1 or TRBD2 (5 bases each). Trimming removed 5 bases from V and 9 bases from J, with 17 bases in between. This CDR3 comprises 13 residues. Per the germline V gene, CDR1 is SGHTA and CDR2 is FQGNSA. Supplemented by reference TRBV7-2 and TRBJ2-7, the full variable domain reads GAGVSQSPSNKVTEKGKDVELRCDPISGHTALYWYRQSLGQGLEFLIYFQGNSAPDKSGLPSDRFSAERTGGSVSTLTIQRTQQEDSAVYLCASSLFHRDPQYFGPGTRLTVT.

The chain joins TRBV7-2 to TRBJ2-3; 8 nucleotides match TRBD2. This CDR3 spans 13 amino acids. Per germline, CDR1 SGHTA and CDR2 FQGNSA. The ends lost 7 bases at V and 3 bases at J; junction bases unmatched: 3. The CDR3 region has the DNA TGTGCCAGCATCCCGGGGGGGACAGATACGCAGTATTTT. This translates into CASIPGGTDTQYF.

This rearrangement joins TRBV30 to TRBJ2-7, with D uncertain. V lost 0 bases and J lost 5, with 11 bases in between. The germline gives CDR1 GTSNPN, CDR2 SVGIG (reference sequence). The CDR3 length is 13 residues. CDR3 DNA: TGTGCCTGGAGTGTTTTACAAAGGGACGAGCAGTACTTC. Its translation: CAWSVLQRDEQYF.

The rearrangement uses TRBV30 and TRBJ1-2; 8 bases are shared with TRBD1. The V and J ends lost 3 bases and 5 bases, in that order; junction bases with no gene match: 8. The CDR3 consists of 14 residues. Looked up from germline, CDR1 is GTSNPN and CDR2 is SVGIG (reference sequence). The CDR3 here is CAWRSGTGQYGYTF. CDR3 nucleotides: TGTGCCTGGAGGTCCGGGACAGGCCAATATGGCTACACCTTC.

The V gene is TRBV6-1, the J gene TRBJ2-5; no definite D call. The germline V gene has CDR1 MNHNS and CDR2 SASEGT. V was clipped by 5 bases and J by 5 bases, with 15 bases between them. This CDR3 is 14 amino acids long. The CDR3 coding sequence is TGTGCCAGCAGTTATTCCCCAGGCGTGGAGACCCAGTACTTC. Its translation: CASSYSPGVETQYF.

This clone was detected only once. The chain uses TRBV2 and TRBJ1-5; 7 positions match TRBD1. The CDR3 has 16 residues. Per the germline V gene, CDR1 is SNHLY and CDR2 is FYNNEI. V lost 5 bases, J lost 0 bases, and 7 bases stayed unmatched. The CDR3 nucleotides read TGTGCCAGCAGTTTACAGGGGCCTTATAGCAATCAGCCCCAGCATTTT. As protein: CASSLQGPYSNQPQHF.

With regard to this clone: One junction end disagrees with the germline gene, perhaps due to a read error. For the CDR3, the DNA is TGTGCCAGCAGCCCGGCAGGGGGCATCGTTAGGGGCGGTGGGCTCTTC. It is translated as CASSPAGGIVRGGGLF. The rearrangement joins TRBV7-2 to TRBJ2-1; 8 positions agree with TRBD1. Germline V gene lookup returns CDR1 SGHTA and CDR2 FQGNSA. This CDR3 has 16 amino acids. The whole variable domain, filled in from reference TRBV7-2 and TRBJ2-1, reads GAGVSQSPSNKVTEKGKDVELRCDPISGHTALYWYRQSLGQGLEFLIYFQGNSAPDKSGLPSDRFSAERTGGSVSTLTIQRTQQEDSAVYLCASSPAGGIVRGGGLFGPGTRLTVL.

The chain joins TRBV7-2 to TRBJ2-3; unclear D gene. Germline V gene sequence: CDR1 SGHTA, CDR2 FQGNSA. With 1 base removed from V and 0 bases from J, the gap between germline ends came to 8 bases. This CDR3 contains 15 residues. The CDR3, as DNA: TGTGCCAGCAGCTTAGGGCAGCTTAGCACAGATACGCAGTATTTT. Translation: CASSLGQLSTDTQYF.

The chain couples TRBV19 to TRBJ2-7; D may be TRBD2 (6 bases). V dropped 3 bases and J dropped 0 bases, with 12 bases sitting between them. CDR3 length: 15 residues. The germline V gene encodes CDR1 LNHDA and CDR2 SQIVND (reference sequence). The CDR3 sequence is CASSISGESSYEQYF. The CDR3, as DNA: TGTGCCAGTAGTATTTCGGGAGAAAGCTCCTACGAGCAGTACTTC.

In this sample, this clone turned up a few times. The J gene is TRBJ2-5, the V gene TRBV30; possible D gene TRBD1, 5 bases. Trimming removed 5 bases at V and 7 bases at J, with 23 bases between. The CDR3 extends over 15 amino acids. Germline CDR1 reads GTSNPN; CDR2 reads SVGIG (reference sequence). The CDR3 loop reads CAWGQAGNVRGTQYF. The CDR3 DNA reads TGTGCCTGGGGCCAGGCCGGAAACGTAAGGGGGACCCAGTACTTC. The full variable domain, completed using reference TRBV30 and TRBJ2-5, is SQTIHQWPATLVQPVGSPLSLECTVEGTSNPNLYWYRQAAGRGLQLLFYSVGIGQISSEVPQNLSASRPQDRQFILSSKKLLLSDSGFYLCAWGQAGNVRGTQYFGPGTRLLVL.

A single count supports this clone. The CDR3 sequence: CASSPPTGGLGGYTF. CDR3 sequence (DNA): TGTGCCAGCTCACCACCGACAGGGGGCCTAGGTGGCTACACCTTC. The chain recombines TRBV18 with TRBJ1-2, with 10 bases that match TRBD1. This CDR3 has 15 amino acids. V lost 0 bases to trimming and J lost 7 bases; unmatched junction nucleotides: 5. Germline CDR1 reads KGHSH; CDR2 reads LQKENI.

The rearrangement uses TRBV27 and TRBJ1-2; no reliable D call. V lost 1 base and J lost 2, with 8 bases in between. The CDR3 spans 14 residues. Germline V gene lookup returns CDR1 MNHEY and CDR2 SMNVEV (reference sequence). The CDR3 DNA reads as TGTGCCAGCAGTTTATTAGGCGGAAACTATGGCTACACCTTC. Amino acid sequence: CASSLLGGNYGYTF.

This chain links TRBV21-1 with TRBJ2-7; the table's TRBD1 call for D was not verified on the DNA. TRBV21-1 has pseudogene status. The CDR3 runs 16 residues. This CDR3 is CASSKVETGLLYEQYF. In DNA, the CDR3 is TGTGCCAGCAGCAAAGTGGAGACAGGGTTACTATACGAGCAGTACTTC.

The rearrangement links TRBV7-2 to TRBJ2-5; D gene ambiguous. Deletions cut 3 bases from V and 6 bases from J, with 11 bases between. The CDR3 covers 13 residues. Looked up from germline, CDR1 is SGHTA and CDR2 is FQGNSA. CDR3 region: CASSFPGLKTQYF. The CDR3 DNA reads TGTGCCAGCAGCTTTCCAGGCCTCAAGACCCAGTACTTC.